One sample yielded the 16 T cell receptor beta chains listed below, sequenced in a study of T cell responses to AZD1222 COVID-19 vaccine. Assay used: immunoSEQ multiplex PCR; TCRdb lists only in-frame clones, some missing. The profile covers over 20,000 clones, with around 90% appearing a single time and about 2.5% taken by the ten largest. The specimen comprised peripheral blood, sampled 28 days after the second AZD1222 dose. These receptors were collected from an adult who received the AZD1222 COVID-19 vaccine.

The chain employs TRBV9 and TRBJ2-3; D not certain. Germline values: CDR1 SGDLS, CDR2 YYNGEE. V was pared by 5 bases and J by 1 base, with 14 bases between. CDR3 size: 15 residues. DNA of the CDR3: TGTGCCAGCAGTCTCACCCGGTTGGGCACAGATACGCAGTATTTT. Amino acids: CASSLTRLGTDTQYF. The whole variable domain, filled in from reference TRBV9 and TRBJ2-3, reads DSGVTQTPKHLITATGQRVTLRCSPRSGDLSVYWYQQSLDQGLQFLIQYYNGEERAKGNILERFSAQQFPDLHSELNLSSLELGDSALYFCASSLTRLGTDTQYFGPGTRLTVL.

This chain uses TRBV7-8 with TRBJ1-5; TRBD1 might be the D (5 bases). The CDR3 length is 15 residues. The germline gives CDR1 SGHVS, CDR2 FQNEAQ. V was cut by 1 base and J by 2 bases, with 9 bases left in between. The CDR3 nucleotides are TGTGCCAGCAGCTTAGGGGGGGTCGGCAATCAGCCCCAGCATTTT. Residues: CASSLGGVGNQPQHF.

This clone occurred once. J is TRBJ2-4 and V is TRBV4-3, with 10 bases matching TRBD1. The CDR3 length is 16 residues. The germline CDR1 and CDR2 sequences are LGHNA and YSLEER. V was pared by 1 base and J by 5 bases, with 5 bases of the junction left unmatched. CDR3 sequence reads: CASSQGTGGGQNIQYF. The CDR3 coding sequence is TGCGCCAGCAGCCAAGGGACAGGGGGTGGTCAAAACATTCAGTACTTC.

This clone has just a few counts. The genes are TRBV7-2 and TRBJ2-7; tentative D call: TRBD2 (6 bases). CDR3 size: 14 residues. Germline V gene lookup returns CDR1 SGHTA and CDR2 FQGNSA. Trimming left V 5 bases short and J 0 bases short, with 11 bases between. The CDR3 loop is CASSGGGNSYEQYF. CDR3 DNA sequence: TGTGCCAGCAGCGGAGGCGGGAACTCCTACGAGCAGTACTTC.

The chain combines TRBV6-6 with TRBJ1-5; tentatively, D is TRBD1 (5 bases). With 5 bases removed from V and 4 bases from J, the gap between germline ends came to 15 bases. Germline-derived CDR1 and CDR2 are MNHNY and SVGAGI (reference sequence). This CDR3 has 15 residues. This CDR3 reads CASSKTREVNQPQHF. In DNA form, the CDR3 reads TGTGCCAGCAGTAAGACCAGGGAGGTTAATCAGCCCCAGCATTTT.

The chain uses TRBV13 and TRBJ1-2, with 7 bases lining up with TRBD1. The CDR3 is 16 residues long. Germline V gene sequence: CDR1 PRHDT, CDR2 FYEKMQ (reference sequence). J lost 5 bases, V lost 0 bases, and 9 bases had no gene match. The CDR3 is CASSLGGQRGLYGYTF. The CDR3, as DNA: TGTGCCAGCAGCTTAGGGGGACAAAGGGGGCTATATGGCTACACCTTC.

The CDR3 region has the DNA TGTGCCAGCGAGCGACTAGCTGGAGATACGCAGTATTTT. Protein sequence: CASERLAGDTQYF. V usage is TRBV12-3 or TRBV12-4 and J usage is TRBJ2-3; 7 bases fit TRBD2. The CDR3 totals 13 residues. V shed 8 bases and J 5 bases; nucleotides not matched to a gene: 7.

V and J are TRBV6-5 and TRBJ1-5; unclear D gene. Germline V gives CDR1 MNHEY, CDR2 SVGAGI. V lost 9 bases and J lost 3, with 15 bases in between. The CDR3 totals 14 residues. The chain's CDR3 is CASKSQQDNQPQHF. The DNA of the CDR3 is TGTGCCAGTAAATCACAGCAGGACAATCAGCCCCAGCATTTT.

The gene calls are TRBV6-6 and TRBJ1-5; D is perhaps TRBD1 (5 bases). Germline V gene lookup returns CDR1 MNHNY and CDR2 SVGAGI (reference sequence). The V gene lost 4 bases and the J gene lost 4 bases, with 17 bases spanning the gap. This CDR3 has 16 residues. CDR3 sequence reads: CASSSPSQGWNQPQHF. CDR3 bases: TGTGCCAGCAGTTCCCCTAGTCAGGGATGGAATCAGCCCCAGCATTTT.

The chain employs TRBV29-1 and TRBJ1-2; no definite D call. This CDR3 is 13 amino acids long. Germline-derived CDR1 and CDR2 are SQVTM and ANQGSEA. V lost 3 bases, J lost 1 base, and 9 bases lay in between. CDR3 coding DNA: TGCAGCGTTGATGACGGAATTAACTATGGCTACACCTTC. This translates into CSVDDGINYGYTF.

In DNA, the CDR3 is TGTGCCAGTAGCACCCGGGGCGCCTATAATTCACCCCTCCACTTT. Translating it yields CASSTRGAYNSPLHF. The chain links TRBV19 to TRBJ1-6; TRBD1 is a possible D gene (5 bases). The V end was cut by 6 bases, the J end by 2 bases, with 11 bases between. There are 15 residues in the CDR3. Per the germline V gene, CDR1 is LNHDA and CDR2 is SQIVND (reference sequence).

The chain uses TRBV4-2 and TRBJ1-2; D unclear. The CDR3 contains 15 residues. CDR1 is LGHNA and CDR2 is YNFKEQ in the germline V gene. V was clipped by 0 bases and J by 1 base, with 9 bases between them. CDR3 protein: CASSQDNPNNYGYTF. CDR3 DNA: TGTGCCAGCAGCCAAGATAACCCTAATAACTATGGCTACACCTTC.

This clone was detected a few times. The chain links TRBV28 to TRBJ2-7, with 8 bases matching TRBD2. V gave up 5 bases and J gave up 0 bases; unmatched junction bases: 6. This CDR3 has 15 residues. Germline values: CDR1 MDHEN, CDR2 SYDVKM. CDR3 coding DNA: TGTGCCAGCAGTCCGCGGGAGGTAAACTCCTACGAGCAGTACTTC. Translated, it gives CASSPREVNSYEQYF.

J is TRBJ2-7 and V is TRBV5-6; 7 bases match TRBD1. J was trimmed by 2 bases and V by 2 bases; bases with no gene match: 4. The CDR3 is 14 residues long. Germline V gene sequence: CDR1 SGHDT, CDR2 YYEEEE. This CDR3 reads CASSFGQVTYEQYF. The CDR3 DNA reads as TGTGCCAGCAGCTTTGGACAGGTAACCTACGAGCAGTACTTC. The full variable domain, in which reference TRBV5-6 and TRBJ2-7 provide the parts outside the CDR3, is DAGVTQSPTHLIKTRGQQVTLRCSPKSGHDTVSWYQQALGQGPQFIFQYYEEEERQRGNFPDRFSGHQFPNYSSELNVNALLLGDSALYLCASSFGQVTYEQYFGPGTRLTVT.

This chain connects TRBV7-8 to TRBJ1-1; 9 bases line up with TRBD1. The trim removed 5 bases at V and 3 bases at J, leaving 13 bases unmatched. Germline CDR1 is SGHVS and CDR2 is FQNEAQ. The CDR3 sequence is 17 residues long. As DNA, the CDR3 is TGTGCCAGCAGCCGTAGCGATCCCGGGACAGGGCACACTGAAGCTTTCTTT. It encodes CASSRSDPGTGHTEAFF.

The rearrangement links TRBV19 to TRBJ2-2; 8 nucleotides line up with TRBD2. The CDR3 loop spans 15 amino acids. Germline assignment: CDR1 LNHDA and CDR2 SQIVND (reference sequence). V gave up 3 bases and J gave up 7 bases; unmatched junction bases: 7. As DNA, the CDR3 is TGTGCCAGTAGTATGGCCGGGGGGGCGGTCGGGGAGCTGTTTTTT. Protein product: CASSMAGGAVGELFF. Filled out from reference TRBV19 and TRBJ2-2, the complete variable domain reads DGGITQSPKYLFRKEGQNVTLSCEQNLNHDAMYWYRQDPGQGLRLIYYSQIVNDFQKGDIAEGYSVSREKKESFPLTVTSAQKNPTAFYLCASSMAGGAVGELFFGEGSRLTVL.